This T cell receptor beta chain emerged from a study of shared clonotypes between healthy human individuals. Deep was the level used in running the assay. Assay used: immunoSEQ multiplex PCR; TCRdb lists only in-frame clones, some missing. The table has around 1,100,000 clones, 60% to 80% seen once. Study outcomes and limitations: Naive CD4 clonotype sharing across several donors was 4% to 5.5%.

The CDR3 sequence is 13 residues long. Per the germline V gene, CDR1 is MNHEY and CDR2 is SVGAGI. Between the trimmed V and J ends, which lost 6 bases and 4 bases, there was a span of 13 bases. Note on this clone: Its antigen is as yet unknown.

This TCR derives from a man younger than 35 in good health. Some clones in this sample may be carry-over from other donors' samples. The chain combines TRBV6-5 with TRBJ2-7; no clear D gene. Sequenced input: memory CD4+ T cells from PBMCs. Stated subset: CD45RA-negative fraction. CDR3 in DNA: TGTGCCAGCAGCCGAATATACTCTTACGAGCAGTACTTC. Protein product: CASSRIYSYEQYF.